The 24 T cell receptor beta chains reported below all come from one sample, sequenced in a study of CD8+ T cells in alopecia areata. Following extraction, RNA underwent reverse transcription to cDNA, which served as the sequencing template. Assay: immunoSEQ multiplex PCR; the TCRdb copy retains only in-frame clones and omits some. This table has 150,000 or so clones, 55% appearing once. Sequencing was performed on CD4+ T cells sorted from blood. The receptor source for this set is a human donor in good health.

This clone was counted only a few times. The genes are TRBV29-1 and TRBJ1-2; D remains unclear. This CDR3 is built from 14 residues. Germline CDR1 reads SQVTM; CDR2 reads ANQGSEA. V lost 0 bases to trimming and J lost 3 bases, with 11 bases between them. The CDR3 DNA reads as TGCAGCGTTGAAGATCGACGGCGCGACTATGGCTACACCTTC. It specifies CSVEDRRRDYGYTF.

This sequence joins TRBV6-5 and TRBJ1-3; D is unresolved. Germline V gene sequence: CDR1 MNHEY, CDR2 SVGAGI. The length of the CDR3 is 14 residues. Trimming removed 5 bases from V and 1 base from J, with 9 bases in between. CDR3 residues: CASSRSGSGNTIYF. The CDR3 DNA is TGTGCCAGCAGTCGCTCGGGGTCTGGAAACACCATATATTTT.

The rearrangement links TRBV5-1 to TRBJ2-7; D might be TRBD1 (5 bases). V lost 4 bases to trimming and J lost 3 bases, with 11 bases between them. Germline CDR1 and CDR2: SGHRS and YFSETQ. This CDR3 has 13 amino acids. The chain's CDR3 is CASSHDRNYEQYF. CDR3 in DNA: TGCGCCAGCAGCCATGACAGAAACTACGAGCAGTACTTC.

The V call is TRBV11-2, the J call TRBJ2-1, with D perhaps matching TRBD2 (7 bases). There are 18 residues in the CDR3. Germline V gene sequence: CDR1 SGHAT, CDR2 FQNNGV. Trimming shortened V by 1 base and J by 7 bases, and 23 bases separated the two germline ends. This CDR3 reads CASSLAGSSGIRGNEQFF. DNA of the CDR3: TGTGCCAGCAGCTTAGCTGGTTCTAGCGGAATTAGGGGGAATGAGCAGTTCTTC.

This clone was observed a few times. The gene calls are TRBV7-9 and TRBJ2-1, with 7 bases identical to TRBD1. The CDR3 loop spans 16 amino acids. CDR1 is SEHNR and CDR2 is FQNEAQ in the germline V gene (reference sequence). V shed 6 bases and J 8 bases; nucleotides not matched to a gene: 16. The CDR3 protein is CASRILTGNLIDEQFF. CDR3 nucleotides: TGTGCCAGCAGAATCTTGACAGGGAACCTCATCGATGAGCAGTTCTTC.

The chain recombines TRBV9 with TRBJ2-3; D unclear. V was shortened by 0 bases and J by 0 bases, with 8 bases between the two germline ends. Germline V gives CDR1 SGDLS, CDR2 YYNGEE. The CDR3 has 15 residues. Here the CDR3 DNA reads TGTGCCAGCAGCGTAGTTGGAACTAGCACAGATACGCAGTATTTT. Its translation is CASSVVGTSTDTQYF.

The rearrangement joins TRBV18 to TRBJ1-1; weak D call: TRBD1 (5 bases). The germline V gene encodes CDR1 KGHSH and CDR2 LQKENI. The CDR3 has 15 residues. Trimming cost V 6 bases and J 3 bases, with 17 bases left between them. As DNA, the CDR3 is TGTGCCAGCTCTCCTATTCAGGGACGGTACACTGAAGCTTTCTTT. Protein: CASSPIQGRYTEAFF.

The DNA for the CDR3 is TGTGCCAGCACCCAGGGGGATCAGCCCCAGCATTTT. The encoded protein is CASTQGDQPQHF. The V call is TRBV6-6, the J call TRBJ1-5; 7 positions agree with TRBD1. Germline CDR1 MNHNY, CDR2 SVGAGI (reference sequence). The ends lost 7 bases at V and 5 bases at J; junction bases unmatched: 2. CDR3 length: 12 residues.

Concerning this clone: Other DNA sequences from this sample encode an identical CDR3 as well. The gene calls are TRBV5-1 and TRBJ1-2; D remains ambiguous. The CDR3 has 13 residues. Trimming cost V 0 bases and J 3 bases, with 6 bases left between them. CDR1 is SGHRS, CDR2 YFSETQ, per germline. CDR3: CASSLDGDYGYTF. Written as DNA, the CDR3 is TGCGCCAGCAGCTTGGATGGGGACTATGGCTACACCTTC.

The rearrangement links TRBV5-1 to TRBJ2-7; TRBD2 might be the D (6 bases). The germline CDR1 and CDR2 sequences are SGHRS and YFSETQ. There are 12 residues in the CDR3. The germline V and J ends were trimmed by 4 bases and 5 bases, with 10 bases remaining between them. This chain's CDR3 is CASSVPGDEQYF. The CDR3 nucleotides read TGCGCCAGCAGCGTCCCGGGGGACGAGCAGTACTTC.

The rearrangement links TRBV29-1 to TRBJ2-2; 10 bases are a match to TRBD2. This CDR3 is 14 amino acids long. Germline V gives CDR1 SQVTM, CDR2 ANQGSEA. J lost 4 bases, V lost 6 bases, and 5 bases had no gene match. CDR3 residues: CSVVAGGRTGELFF. CDR3 DNA sequence: TGCAGCGTCGTAGCGGGAGGACGCACCGGGGAGCTGTTTTTT.

The chain has TRBV6-5 and TRBJ2-7; 7 positions match TRBD1. V gave up 5 bases and J gave up 3 bases; unmatched junction bases: 4. This CDR3 has 13 residues. Per germline, CDR1 MNHEY and CDR2 SVGAGI. The CDR3 DNA sequence: TGTGCCAGCAGTCCCCCAGGGGGCTACGAGCAGTACTTC. Its protein is CASSPPGGYEQYF.

The J gene is TRBJ2-5, the V gene TRBV7-2; the match to TRBD2 covers 8 bases. Trimming cost V 2 bases and J 7 bases; bases outside gene matches: 18. This CDR3 region has 18 residues. Germline V CDR1 and CDR2: SGHTA, FQGNSA. The CDR3 DNA reads TGTGCCAGCAGCTTAAGGCCCGGAACTAGCGGACCCCAGGGGACCCAGTACTTC. Translating it yields CASSLRPGTSGPQGTQYF. Combining the CDR3 with reference TRBV7-2 and TRBJ2-5 gives the whole variable domain GAGVSQSPSNKVTEKGKDVELRCDPISGHTALYWYRQSLGQGLEFLIYFQGNSAPDKSGLPSDRFSAERTGGSVSTLTIQRTQQEDSAVYLCASSLRPGTSGPQGTQYFGPGTRLLVL.

This chain joins TRBV7-3 and TRBJ2-1; 8 bases fit TRBD1. There are 14 residues in the CDR3. Germline lookup yields CDR1 SGHTA and CDR2 FQGTGA. After removal of 3 bases from V and 10 bases from J, the junction contained 8 bases not matched to a gene. CDR3 residues: CASSFGFRGQEQFF. As DNA, the CDR3 is TGTGCCAGCAGCTTCGGTTTCAGGGGGCAGGAGCAGTTCTTC.

The V call is TRBV11-2, the J call TRBJ1-4, with D unresolved. The length of the CDR3 is 12 residues. Between the trimmed V and J ends, which lost 2 bases and 10 bases, there was a span of 8 bases. Germline CDR1 and CDR2: SGHAT and FQNNGV. The DNA for the CDR3 is TGTGCCAGCAGCTTACGAGAGGGAAAACTGTTTTTT. It specifies CASSLREGKLFF.

This clone was counted a few times. V and J are TRBV28 and TRBJ1-2; D gene uncertain. Per germline, CDR1 MDHEN and CDR2 SYDVKM. Trimming shortened V by 5 bases and J by 1 base, and 23 bases separated the two germline ends. The CDR3 length is 18 residues. Written as DNA, the CDR3 is TGTGCCAGCAGTCAACCCCCCTCTCGGACGGACGTTAACTATGGCTACACCTTC. Its translation is CASSQPPSRTDVNYGYTF.

This sequence joins TRBV5-4 and TRBJ2-3; D remains unclear. The CDR3 has 16 residues. Germline lookup yields CDR1 SGHNT and CDR2 YYREEE (reference sequence). V shed 0 bases and J shed 2 bases, with 13 bases lying between them. The CDR3 reads CASSLDGVAVTDTQYF. CDR3 sequence (DNA): TGTGCCAGCAGCTTGGATGGGGTAGCCGTCACAGATACGCAGTATTTT.

V is TRBV29-1 and J is TRBJ1-1; unclear D gene. Germline lookup yields CDR1 SQVTM and CDR2 ANQGSEA. The CDR3 has 12 residues. V was trimmed by 1 base and J by 0 bases, leaving 3 bases between them. The CDR3 loop is CSVEGVNTEAFF. CDR3 bases: TGCAGCGTTGAAGGTGTGAACACTGAAGCTTTCTTT. Full variable domain (missing parts from reference TRBV29-1 and TRBJ1-1): SAVISQKPSRDICQRGTSLTIQCQVDSQVTMMFWYRQQPGQSLTLIATANQGSEATYESGFVIDKFPISRPNLTFSTLTVSNMSPEDSSIYLCSVEGVNTEAFFGQGTRLTVV.

This sequence joins TRBV7-2 and TRBJ2-1; TRBD2 matches at 9 bases. This CDR3 has 19 residues. The V and J ends lost 1 base and 5 bases, in that order; junction bases with no gene match: 15. Germline assignment: CDR1 SGHTA and CDR2 FQGNSA. The DNA of the CDR3 is TGTGCCAGCAGCTTAGTATCGGCGGGAGGGGTTCGGGTCGACAATGAGCAGTTCTTC. Its translation is CASSLVSAGGVRVDNEQFF.

The gene calls are TRBV7-2 and TRBJ2-5; D is unresolved. Trimming stripped 0 bases from V and 4 bases from J, with 12 bases between. CDR3 length: 15 amino acids. CDR1 is SGHTA, CDR2 FQGNSA, per germline. Here the CDR3 reads CASSLAAEPVETQYF. For the CDR3, the DNA is TGTGCCAGCAGCTTAGCGGCGGAGCCTGTAGAGACCCAGTACTTC.

The J gene is TRBJ2-6, the V gene TRBV14; D unresolved. This CDR3 has 15 amino acids. Germline-derived CDR1 and CDR2 are SGHDN and FVKESK. Trimming took off 0 bases at V and 9 bases at J, with 12 bases between the two ends. CDR3 sequence (DNA): TGTGCCAGCAGCCAAGAAGGATGGGCGGTCAACGTCCTGACTTTC. This encodes CASSQEGWAVNVLTF. The full variable domain, with the rest looked up from reference TRBV14 and TRBJ2-6, is EAGVTQFPSHSVIEKGQTVTLRCDPISGHDNLYWYRRVMGKEIKFLLHFVKESKQDESGMPNNRFLAERTGGTYSTLKVQPAELEDSGVYFCASSQEGWAVNVLTFGAGSRLTVL.

V and J are TRBV4-1 and TRBJ2-4; 8 bases line up with TRBD1. After removal of 6 bases from V and 0 bases from J, the junction contained 7 bases not matched to a gene. Germline V gene lookup returns CDR1 MGHRA and CDR2 YSYEKL. The CDR3 is 16 amino acids. The CDR3 loop is CASSPKGQVAKNIQYF. As DNA, the CDR3 is TGCGCCAGCAGTCCTAAGGGACAGGTAGCCAAAAACATTCAGTACTTC.

The chain is built from TRBV25-1 and TRBJ1-3, with D possibly being TRBD1 (5 bases). V lost 8 bases and J 4 bases, leaving 15 bases between the germline ends. Germline V gene lookup returns CDR1 MGHDK and CDR2 SYGVNS. There are 14 residues in the CDR3. In DNA form, the CDR3 reads TGTGCCAGCTCTGGGGCAGGGAGGGGAAACACCATATATTTT. Its protein product is CASSGAGRGNTIYF.

The table lists this clone with a few counts. V and J are TRBV5-1 and TRBJ2-1; D is unresolved. The germline CDR1 and CDR2 sequences are SGHRS and YFSETQ. The germline V and J ends were trimmed by 6 bases and 6 bases, with 13 bases remaining between them. This CDR3 has 13 residues. The CDR3 DNA reads TGCGCCAGCAAGTCGTTTCGGTCCAATGAGCAGTTCTTC. Its translation is CASKSFRSNEQFF.